The 8 T cell receptor beta chains below all came from one sample that was sequenced in a study of response to subunit inactivated influenza vaccine. TCRdb reprocessed the RT-PCR reads with MiXCR, giving one entry per CDR3 protein. The repertoire holds 650,000 to 800,000 distinct CDR3 sequences, with around 14% as singletons. Specimen: PBMCs from blood, collected less than 15 days before vaccination. The receptors stem from a man aged 50 to 59 who received an inactivated influenza vaccine.

This clonotype was seen ten or more times. The CDR3, as DNA: TGTGCCACCAGTGATTCTCAGGGGGGAAGATACAATGAGCAGTTCTTC. The encoded protein is CATSDSQGGRYNEQFF. The chain couples TRBV24-1 to TRBJ2-1, with D perhaps matching TRBD1 (7 bases). Germline V lookup: CDR1 KGHDR, CDR2 SFDVKD. The CDR3 loop spans 16 amino acids. The V end was cut by 2 bases, the J end by 4 bases, with 14 bases between.

This clonotype was seen only a few times. For the CDR3, the DNA is TGCGCCAGCAGCTTGGAAGGGATTTACTCTGGAAACACCATATATTTT. It codes for CASSLEGIYSGNTIYF. The V and J genes are TRBV5-1 and TRBJ1-3; D unclear. V lost 0 bases, J lost 0 bases, and 10 bases lay in between. Germline loops: CDR1 SGHRS, CDR2 YFSETQ. This CDR3 contains 16 residues. Variable domain in full (rest from reference TRBV5-1 and TRBJ1-3): KAGVTQTPRYLIKTRGQQVTLSCSPISGHRSVSWYQQTPGQGLQFLFEYFSETQRNKGNFPGRFSGRQFSNSRSEMNVSTLELGDSALYLCASSLEGIYSGNTIYFGEGSWLTVV.

The rearrangement joins TRBV6-2 or TRBV6-3 to TRBJ2-3, with 8 bases lining up with TRBD1. The V segment lost 7 bases and the J segment 3 bases; nucleotides outside the gene matches: 12. The CDR3 is made up of 16 amino acids. Germline V lookup: CDR1 MNHEY, CDR2 SVGEGT. The CDR3 here is CASNEGLRQGTDTQYF. The CDR3 region has the DNA TGTGCCAGCAACGAAGGACTAAGACAGGGGACAGATACGCAGTATTTT.

This clonotype was counted between two and nine times. The rearrangement uses TRBV7-8 and TRBJ2-1, with 15 positions matching TRBD2. The CDR3 runs to 18 residues. After removal of 5 bases from V and 1 base from J, the junction contained 6 bases not matched to a gene. The germline gives CDR1 SGHVS, CDR2 FQNEAQ. The CDR3 sequence is CASSPWTSGRGSYNEQFF. The CDR3 DNA reads as TGTGCCAGCAGCCCGTGGACTAGCGGGAGGGGTTCCTACAATGAGCAGTTCTTC.

This clonotype is a singleton in its sample. The chain employs TRBV20-1 and TRBJ2-5; 8 bases fit TRBD2. Losses at the gene ends were 6 bases for V and 4 bases for J; bases not matched to a gene: 10. Germline V CDR1 and CDR2: DFQATT, SNEGSKA (reference sequence). This CDR3 region has 14 residues. CDR3 bases: TGCAGTGCCCGTCCGGGACTAGAGACAGAGACCCAGTACTTC. Amino acid sequence: CSARPGLETETQYF.

This clonotype was recorded a few times. The chain uses TRBV12-3 or TRBV12-4 and TRBJ1-1, with 8 bases fitting TRBD1. CDR3 length: 16 residues. V shed 2 bases, J shed 11 bases, and the junction held 16 bases outside the gene matches. The CDR3, as DNA: TGTGCCAGCAGTTTAACAGGGGGATTGGTGGGGATGTGGGCTTTCTTT. It translates to CASSLTGGLVGMWAFF.

The V and J genes are TRBV18 and TRBJ2-5; 7 positions match TRBD2. Looked up from germline, CDR1 is KGHSH and CDR2 is LQKENI. J was trimmed by 0 bases and V by 3 bases; bases with no gene match: 13. The CDR3 length is 18 residues. As DNA, the CDR3 is TGTGCCAGCTCACCCAGGTCGGGAACTAGCGCGAACCAAGAGACCCAGTACTTC. Encoded protein: CASSPRSGTSANQETQYF. Complete variable domain (other parts from reference TRBV18 and TRBJ2-5): NAGVMQNPRHLVRRRGQEARLRCSPMKGHSHVYWYRQLPEEGLKFMVYLQKENIIDESGMPKERFSAEFPKEGPSILRIQQVVRGDSAAYFCASSPRSGTSANQETQYFGPGTRLLVL.

The sample holds one count of this clonotype. The CDR3 DNA sequence: TGCGCCAGCAGGCATGGAAGGCCTTACGAGCAGTACTTC. It translates to CASRHGRPYEQYF. The rearrangement uses TRBV23-1 and TRBJ2-7; the D is unclear. TRBV23-1 is annotated as an ORF whose role is uncertain. This CDR3 is 13 amino acids long. V dropped 6 bases and J dropped 4 bases, with 13 bases sitting between them.